This TCR beta chain is drawn from a study of T cell repertoires in cytomegalovirus infection. Across the whole study: Shared public TCR beta signatures pointed to both CMV infection and a matching HLA type.

Trimming removed 6 bases from V and 6 bases from J, with 8 bases in between. CDR3 size: 10 residues. Germline CDR1 reads SQVTM; CDR2 reads ANQGSEA. Comments on this clonotype: Being one base from a much bigger clone, this may be a read error.

TCRdb re-derived calls from the reads in MiXCR, one entry per CDR3 protein. The sample yields 150,000 to 200,000 distinct CDR3 sequences, 28% seen once. Sequenced sample: PBMCs. The clonotype originates from a human donor in good health (CMV status not recorded). Some clones in this sample may be carry-over from other donors' samples. The chain uses TRBV29-1 and TRBJ2-5; D call uncertain. CDR3 residues: CSVKIKTQYF. As DNA, the CDR3 is TGCAGCGTGAAGATCAAGACCCAGTACTTC.